A selection of T cell receptor beta chains follows, all from one sample in a study of blood T cell repertoires in COVID-19. Generated by immunoSEQ multiplex PCR, the TCRdb table keeps only in-frame clones and is missing some. The repertoire includes roughly 200,000 clones, approximately 79% of them detected once, and 4% to 6.5% sits in the top ten. Specimen: PBMCs or T cells enriched from blood (not recorded which). These receptors were collected from an older woman with acute COVID-19. CDR3s leave out the opening cysteine and the closing phenylalanine or tryptophan. Some rows have no size entry. The others give once, few or many, or a class for an expanded clone.

TRBV4-2	TRBJ1-3	NA	ASSQDQGQTFSGNTIY
TRBV7-8	TRBJ1-6	NA	ASSLAGTDNSPLH
TRBV19	TRBJ1-1	NA	ASSTGQSLGEAF
TRBV5-1	TRBJ1-6	NA	ASGQGENSPLH
TRBV7-2	TRBJ1-2	NA	ASSPGGADGYT
TRBV30	TRBJ1-3	few	AWSRSGNTIY
TRBV29-1	TRBJ2-3	few	SVEDTADTQY
TRBV7-6	TRBJ1-2	few	ASSQLRADGYT
TRBV11-2	TRBJ1-2	NA	ASSRGQHYGYT
TRBV11-2	TRBJ2-3	NA	ASSSGRDTDTQY
TRBV24-1	TRBJ2-3	NA	ATSAEAFDTQY
TRBV4-3	TRBJ1-2	NA	ASSQGDSRYT
TRBV6-4	TRBJ2-1	NA	ASSLLAGNEQF
TRBV6-5	TRBJ1-3	NA	ASSYVQGAGNTIY
TRBV7-2	TRBJ2-3	NA	ASSFVTGGADTQY
TRBV19	TRBJ1-2	NA	ASSIRRADSGGYT
TRBV5-4	TRBJ2-3	NA	ASSLALDTQY
TRBV5-1	TRBJ2-1	NA	ASSLTQSEQF
TRBV12-3/TRBV12-4	TRBJ1-1	NA	ASSVGENTEAF
TRBV19	TRBJ2-5	NA	ASSTSWGQGGETQY
TRBV4-2	TRBJ2-1	NA	ASSQALAGGTYNEQF
TRBV18	TRBJ1-6	NA	ASSPGEDNSPLH
TRBV7-6	TRBJ2-3	NA	ASSLEVGSSAGSTQY
TRBV23-1	TRBJ2-1	NA	ASSQSSSGRVGEQF
TRBV19	TRBJ2-6	NA	ASSIGKQGISGANVLT
TRBV19	TRBJ1-2	NA	ASSIGSRRGYGYT
TRBV29-1	TRBJ2-5	few	SVWGTDVTQY
TRBV2	TRBJ2-7	NA	ASSGGGAGEQY
TRBV2	TRBJ2-1	few	ASSRTGFNEQF
TRBV29-1	TRBJ1-2	NA	SVWSIYGYT
TRBV5-4	TRBJ2-1	NA	ASSLGGGRAGYNEQF
TRBV5-1	TRBJ2-3	NA	ASSLDAGRWDTQY
TRBV5-6	TRBJ1-1	NA	ASNLLDRVGTEAF
TRBV27	TRBJ1-4	NA	ASRGPRATNEKLF
TRBV7-9	TRBJ1-4	NA	ASSLATGGNEKLF
TRBV4-1	TRBJ1-3	few	ASSQKRGNTIY
TRBV4-3	TRBJ1-1	few	ASSQGRGLNTEAF
TRBV5-1	TRBJ2-3	NA	ASSLTGTGIADTQY
TRBV18	TRBJ2-2	few	ASSPRDITGELF
TRBV6-5	TRBJ2-1	NA	ASSYGGGSDEQF
TRBV2	TRBJ2-1	NA	ASSASASYNEQF
TRBV2	TRBJ2-2	NA	ASSETGATGELF
TRBV5-1	TRBJ2-1	NA	ASSLGWAGDYNEQF
TRBV19	TRBJ2-3	NA	ASRPNLRGTSGSPDTQY
TRBV3-1/TRBV3-2	TRBJ1-1	NA	ASSLADRGAF
TRBV5-6	TRBJ2-7	NA	ASSLRGRGSYEQY
TRBV5-5	TRBJ1-2	once	ASSLRQGSNYGYT
TRBV5-4	TRBJ1-3	NA	ASSSTLSTIY
TRBV7-6	TRBJ2-2	NA	ASSSRAATNTGELF